This TCR beta chain was captured by sequencing in a study of beta chain features in type 1 diabetes (dated by TCRdb to 2016 to 2019). In terms of the full investigation: Mean age, gender distribution, total cell number and subset yield did not differ between patients and healthy donors. A total of around 110,000,000 sorted cells were examined across all samples, and a strong correlation was observed between cell number per subset and RNA yield. Regulatory and stem cell-like memory subsets were isolated from only 8 patients and roughly eight healthy donors, whereas naive and central memory subsets came from all 30 or so donors. The study compared the TCRB repertoires of sorted circulating CD4+ T cell subsets in recently diagnosed type 1 diabetes patients with those in matched healthy donors.

CDR1 and CDR2, looked up from the germline V gene, are SGHTA and FQGTGA. V is pared back by 5 bases and J by 8 bases, with 10 bases lying between the germline termini. The CDR3 covers 13 residues, taking in both the cysteine and the phenylalanine. Solely the CDR3 DNA is kept, with 39 bases framed from the first base. A single peripheral blood draw of 90 to 150 mL on average was collected from each donor into heparinised tubes. Naive, central memory, regulatory and stem cell-like memory CD4+ T cells were sorted on a BD FACSAria II using a panel including CD45RO, CCR7, CD25, CD127, CD95 and CD27. All sorted populations exceeded 95% purity. PBMCs were isolated right away by Lymphoprep density gradient centrifugation and were stained directly, without culture. So that batch effects would be minimized, each experiment stained and sorted samples in pairs, pairing one healthy donor with one patient. This clone was detected ten times or more. The specificity of this receptor is unknown. Qualities for individual bases were not recorded, and no much larger clone is one base off.

The High Capacity cDNA Reverse Transcription Kit was used to reverse transcribe all of the isolated RNA, meaning that expressed TCRB transcripts were what got sequenced. Deep immunoSEQ sequencing was applied to naive, central memory and regulatory T cell samples, giving an average of around 3.4 million total reads per sample. After sorted cells were lysed in RLT buffer, RNA was extracted with DNase-treated RNeasy Micro or Mini kits, with the choice depending on cell number. Each cell subset was processed on its own to prevent cross-contamination, while patient and healthy donor samples were processed together. TCRB sequences were amplified from cDNA with the immunoSEQ multiplex PCR, producing 87-bp fragments spanning the CDR3 region. Amplicons were sequenced on the Illumina HiSeq platform. In the authors' own workflow: PCR bias was corrected computationally using synthetic template baselines, and reads within Hamming distance 2 were collapsed, with unmergeable singletons discarded. By aligning reads against IMGT, V, D and J genes, CDR3 length, and insertions or deletions at six rearrangement sites were assigned. Clonotype counts were normalized to sorted cell number within each subset before computing true diversity and Gini coefficients with the tcR R package. The overlap coefficient, calculated on TCRB nucleotide sequences, was used to measure repertoire sharing. TCRdb limited this immuneACCESS table to in-frame rearrangements with V and J called. A share of clones is missing; checked studies link under half to unresolved V genes, and the rest is unexplained. V and J calls and clone size are those listed in that table; D and trimming were worked out from the DNA. The sample table records about 130,000 clones; around 8.7% of these occur just once. Roughly 0.7% of the sample rests with the top ten.

Overall study outcomes, separate from this receptor: At VDJ recombination sites, patients with type 1 diabetes made fewer insertions and deleted more nucleotides, a pattern implying thymic rearrangement abnormalities. Because cDNA was sequenced instead of genomic DNA, highly expressing activated cells could be over-represented, though the groups showed no difference in activation or CD3 levels. In all four CD4+ subsets, TCRB CDR3 length was moderately but significantly shorter in type 1 diabetes patients. PCR may preferentially amplify shorter templates, but because patient and control samples were amplified and corrected together, any resulting skew would affect both groups equally. HLA sub-analyses involved small numbers of individuals, so any influence of HLA type on TCRB rearrangement remained unresolved. Naive, central memory and regulatory TCRB repertoires appeared to be more alike among patients than among healthy donors.

The source of this sequence is a man between 18 and 29 years old in good health. The sample was central memory CD4+ T cells from blood. This chain is built from TRBV7-3 and TRBJ1-6; TRBD1 is a possible D gene, resting on 6 matching bases. The CDR3 protein is CASSGQTDSPLHF. The DNA sequence is TGTGCCAGCAGCGGACAGACGGATTCACCCCTCCACTTT.